This is a list of T cell receptor beta chains from one sample in a study of T cell responses to AZD1222 COVID-19 vaccine. Clones were sequenced by immunoSEQ multiplex PCR, and TCRdb holds only the in-frame ones, with some missing. The sample has about 130,000 clones; just over 90% are singletons. Sample: peripheral blood, taken on day 0 of AZD1222 vaccination. The receptors were gathered from an adult in good health. CDR3s include the opening cysteine and the closing phenylalanine or tryptophan. D genes are given only for firm matches. Rows give clone size only sometimes, using once, few, many, or a class for an expanded clone.

D,J,V,size,CDR3,DNA
.,TRBJ2-2,TRBV3-1/TRBV3-2,few,CASTRGSGELFF,TGTGCCAGCACCCGAGGGTCCGGGGAGCTGTTTTTT
.,TRBJ2-5,TRBV19,.,CASSTAGQQETQYF,TGTGCCAGTTCTACTGCTGGACAGCAAGAGACCCAGTACTTC
.,TRBJ1-4,TRBV9,.,CASSGGIGGIEKLFF,TGTGCCAGCAGCGGAGGAATAGGGGGGATTGAAAAACTGTTTTTT
.,TRBJ2-1,TRBV4-2,.,CASSQDASVFSYNEQFF,TGTGCCAGCAGCCAAGATGCATCAGTTTTCTCCTACAATGAGCAGTTCTTC
TRBD1,TRBJ1-2,TRBV27,.,CASRVGTVEGGYTF,TGTGCCAGCAGGGTGGGGACAGTCGAGGGTGGCTACACCTTC
.,TRBJ1-2,TRBV19,.,CASSIGKGLHPSYGYTF,TGTGCCAGTAGTATTGGAAAGGGTCTACACCCCTCCTATGGCTACACCTTC
.,TRBJ1-1,TRBV9,.,CASSARPGAQVEAFF,TGTGCCAGCAGCGCCCGCCCGGGGGCGCAGGTTGAAGCTTTCTTT
.,TRBJ2-5,TRBV11-2,.,CASSFARGFQETQYF,TGTGCCAGCAGCTTCGCTAGGGGGTTTCAAGAGACCCAGTACTTC
.,TRBJ1-2,TRBV20-1,.,CSASESQPTLGYTF,TGCAGTGCTAGTGAATCACAGCCTACGCTCGGCTACACCTTC
.,TRBJ1-2,TRBV7-6,.,CASSEQGYGYTF,TGTGCCAGCAGCGAGCAGGGGTATGGCTACACCTTC
.,TRBJ1-6,TRBV28,.,CASSLLVGGVLSPLHF,TGTGCCAGCAGTTTATTAGTGGGGGGGGTTCTTTCTCCCCTCCACTTT
TRBD1,TRBJ2-3,TRBV5-4,.,CASSLWTGVRNTQYF,TGTGCCAGCAGCCTATGGACAGGGGTTCGGAATACGCAGTATTTT
TRBD1,TRBJ2-7,TRBV7-9,.,CASSSPRRDRFVEQYF,TGTGCCAGCAGCTCCCCCCGCCGGGACAGGTTCGTCGAGCAGTACTTC
.,TRBJ2-5,TRBV28,.,CASSYRGVVRTQYF,TGTGCCAGCAGTTATAGGGGGGTTGTAAGGACCCAGTACTTC
.,TRBJ2-7,TRBV15,.,CATGRGFWYEQYF,TGTGCCACCGGTAGGGGTTTTTGGTACGAGCAGTACTTC
.,TRBJ1-2,TRBV30,.,CAWTRVQGNYGYTF,TGTGCCTGGACTAGGGTACAGGGTAACTATGGCTACACCTTC